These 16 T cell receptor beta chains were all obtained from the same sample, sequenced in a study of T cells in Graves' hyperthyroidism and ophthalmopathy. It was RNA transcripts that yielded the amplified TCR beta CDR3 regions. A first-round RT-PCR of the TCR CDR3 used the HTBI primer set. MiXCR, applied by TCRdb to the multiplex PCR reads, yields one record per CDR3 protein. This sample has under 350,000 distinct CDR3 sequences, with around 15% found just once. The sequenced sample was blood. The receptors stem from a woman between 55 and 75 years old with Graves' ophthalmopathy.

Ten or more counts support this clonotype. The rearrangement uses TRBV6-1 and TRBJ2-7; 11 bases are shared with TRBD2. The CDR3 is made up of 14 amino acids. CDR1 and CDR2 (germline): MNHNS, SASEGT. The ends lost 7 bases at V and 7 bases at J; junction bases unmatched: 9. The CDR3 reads CASTQLAGVGEQYF. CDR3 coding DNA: TGTGCCAGCACCCAACTAGCGGGAGTAGGGGAGCAGTACTTC.

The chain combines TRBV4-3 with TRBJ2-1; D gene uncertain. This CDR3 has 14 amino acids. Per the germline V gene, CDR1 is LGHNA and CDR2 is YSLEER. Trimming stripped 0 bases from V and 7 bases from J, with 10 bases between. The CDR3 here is CASSQEPSMNEQFF. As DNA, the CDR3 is TGCGCCAGCAGCCAAGAACCCTCCATGAATGAGCAGTTCTTC.

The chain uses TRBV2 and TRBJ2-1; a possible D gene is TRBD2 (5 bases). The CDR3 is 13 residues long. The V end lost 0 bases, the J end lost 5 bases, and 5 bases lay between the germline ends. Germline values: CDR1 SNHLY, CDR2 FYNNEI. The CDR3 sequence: CASSEAGDNEQFF. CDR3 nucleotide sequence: TGTGCCAGCAGTGAAGCCGGGGACAATGAGCAGTTCTTC.

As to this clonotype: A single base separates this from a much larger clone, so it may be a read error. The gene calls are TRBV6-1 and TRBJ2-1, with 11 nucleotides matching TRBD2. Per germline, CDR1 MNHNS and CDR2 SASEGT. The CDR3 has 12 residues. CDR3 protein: CAGSGGANEQLF. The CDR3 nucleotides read TGTGCCGGTAGCGGGGGGGCGAATGAGCAGCTCTTC.

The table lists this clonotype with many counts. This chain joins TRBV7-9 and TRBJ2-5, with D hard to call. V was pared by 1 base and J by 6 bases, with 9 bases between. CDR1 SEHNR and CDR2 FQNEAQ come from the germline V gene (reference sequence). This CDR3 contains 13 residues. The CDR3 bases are TGTGCCAGCAGCTTAGTCTACCTAAAGACCCAGTACTTC. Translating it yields CASSLVYLKTQYF.

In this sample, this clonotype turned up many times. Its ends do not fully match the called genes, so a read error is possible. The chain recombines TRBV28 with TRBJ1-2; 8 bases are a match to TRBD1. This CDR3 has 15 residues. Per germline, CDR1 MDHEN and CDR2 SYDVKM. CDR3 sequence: CASSSGQGLDYGNTF. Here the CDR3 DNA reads TGTGCCAGCAGTTCCGGACAGGGATTGGACTATGGCAACACCTTC.

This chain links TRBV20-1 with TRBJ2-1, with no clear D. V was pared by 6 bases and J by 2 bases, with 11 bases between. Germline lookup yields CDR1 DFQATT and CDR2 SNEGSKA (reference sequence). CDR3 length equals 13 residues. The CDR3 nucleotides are TGCAGTGCCCAGGACGCAACCTACAATGAGCAGTTCTTC. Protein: CSAQDATYNEQFF.

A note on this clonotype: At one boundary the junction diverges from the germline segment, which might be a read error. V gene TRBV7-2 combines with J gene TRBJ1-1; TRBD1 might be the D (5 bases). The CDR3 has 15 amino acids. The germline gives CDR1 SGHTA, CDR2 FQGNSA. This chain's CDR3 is CASSLAAGKNTEASF. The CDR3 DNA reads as TGTGCCAGCAGCTTAGCGGCAGGGAAAAACACTGAAGCTTCCTTT.

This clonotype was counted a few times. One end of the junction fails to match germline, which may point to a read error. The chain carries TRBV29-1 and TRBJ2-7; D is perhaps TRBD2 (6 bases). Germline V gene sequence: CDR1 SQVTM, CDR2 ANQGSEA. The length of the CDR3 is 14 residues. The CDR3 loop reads CGVDKGNSGNEQYF. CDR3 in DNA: TGCGGCGTTGATAAGGGCAATAGCGGAAACGAGCAGTACTTC.

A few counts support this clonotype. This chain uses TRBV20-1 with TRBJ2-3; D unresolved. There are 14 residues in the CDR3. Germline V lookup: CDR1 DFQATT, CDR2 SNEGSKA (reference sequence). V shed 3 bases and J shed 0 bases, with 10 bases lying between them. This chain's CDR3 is CSARSPLSTDTQYF. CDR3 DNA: TGCAGTGCTAGGTCCCCCTTGAGCACAGATACGCAGTATTTT.

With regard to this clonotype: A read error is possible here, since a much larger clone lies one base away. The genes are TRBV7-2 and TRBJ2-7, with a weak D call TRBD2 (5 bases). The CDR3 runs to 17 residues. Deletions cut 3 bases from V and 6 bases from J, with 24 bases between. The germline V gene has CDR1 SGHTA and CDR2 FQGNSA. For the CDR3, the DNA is TGTGCCAGCAGCTTCGGAGAGGGAATTATCTCGGCCAGCGAGCAGTACTTC. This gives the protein CASSFGEGIISASEQYF.

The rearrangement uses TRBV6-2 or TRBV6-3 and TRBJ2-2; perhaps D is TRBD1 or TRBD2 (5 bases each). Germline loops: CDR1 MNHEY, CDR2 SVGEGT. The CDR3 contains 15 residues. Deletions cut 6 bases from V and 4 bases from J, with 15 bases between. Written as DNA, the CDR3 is TGTGCCAGCAGAGAGCCCGGGGCTGGCACCGGGGAGCTGTTTTTT. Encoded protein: CASREPGAGTGELFF.

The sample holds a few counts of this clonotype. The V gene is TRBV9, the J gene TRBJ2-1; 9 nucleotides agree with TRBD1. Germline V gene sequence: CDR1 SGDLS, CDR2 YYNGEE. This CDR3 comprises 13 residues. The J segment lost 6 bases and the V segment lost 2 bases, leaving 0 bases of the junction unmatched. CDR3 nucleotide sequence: TGTGCCAGCAGCGTGACAGGGGGCAATGAGCAGTTCTTC. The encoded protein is CASSVTGGNEQFF.

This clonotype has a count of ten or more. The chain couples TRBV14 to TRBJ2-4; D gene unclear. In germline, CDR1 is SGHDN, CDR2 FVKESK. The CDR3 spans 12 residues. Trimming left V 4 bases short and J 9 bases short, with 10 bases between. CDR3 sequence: CASSPSWGIQYF. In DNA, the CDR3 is TGTGCCAGCAGCCCATCATGGGGCATTCAGTACTTC.

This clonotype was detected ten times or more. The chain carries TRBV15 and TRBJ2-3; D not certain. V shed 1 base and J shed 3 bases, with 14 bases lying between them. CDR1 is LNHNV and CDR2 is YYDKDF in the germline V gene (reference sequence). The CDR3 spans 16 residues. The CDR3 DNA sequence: TGTGCCACCAGCAGAGCTCGTACTGAGGTGACAGATACGCAGTATTTT. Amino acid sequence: CATSRARTEVTDTQYF. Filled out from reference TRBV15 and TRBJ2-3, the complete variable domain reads DAMVIQNPRYQVTQFGKPVTLSCSQTLNHNVMYWYQQKSSQAPKLLFHYYDKDFNNEADTPDNFQSRRPNTSFCFLDIRSPGLGDTAMYLCATSRARTEVTDTQYFGPGTRLTVL.

The CDR3 region is CASSFSGRGYNEQFF. CDR3 nucleotide sequence: TGTGCCAGCAGTTTCAGCGGGAGGGGATACAATGAGCAGTTCTTC. This sequence joins TRBV12-3 or TRBV12-4 and TRBJ2-1; 10 nucleotides align to TRBD2. J was trimmed by 4 bases and V by 3 bases; bases with no gene match: 3. CDR3 length equals 15 residues.